This T cell receptor beta chain is drawn from a study of cytomegalovirus exposure and HLA in healthy donors. Regarding the study as a whole: Only CMV serostatus was available as immune exposure information. A prior analysis recorded that most TCR beta V segments were productive about 87% or about 30% of the time. Later analysis suggested most CMV-associated TCR beta chains were HLA-restricted.

A multiplex PCR was run with 60 Vbeta primers and 13 Jbeta primers. Generated by immunoSEQ multiplex PCR, the TCRdb table keeps only in-frame clones and is missing some. The table has 100,000 to 120,000 clones, approximately 84% seen once. V was pared by 6 bases and J by 4 bases, with 5 bases of the junction left unmatched. CDR3 length: 14 amino acids. Per the germline V gene, CDR1 is MNHNS and CDR2 is SASEGT. As concerns this clone: Antigen: not known.

The chain recombines TRBV6-1 with TRBJ2-2; 7 nucleotides line up with TRBD1. The material sequenced was PBMCs. The receptor's source is a man in his forties or fifties in good health and CMV-seronegative. CDR3 nucleotides: TGTGCCAGCAGCCCTACAGGGGTCACCGGGGAGCTGTTTTTT. As protein: CASSPTGVTGELFF.